Presented here are 12 T cell receptor beta chains from one specimen sequenced in a study of CD8+ T cells in alopecia areata. Reverse transcribed after extraction, RNA yielded cDNA as the sequencing template. Repertoires were generated with immunoSEQ multiplex PCR, while TCRdb's copy carries only in-frame clones and drops some. The repertoire includes about 42,000 clones, 80% to 95% of them detected once, and approximately 17% sits in the top ten. Treatment defined: oral pan-JAK inhibitor, 5-10 mg twice daily. The source was CD8+ T cells sorted from blood, collected at week 24, from a patient treated with tofacitinib. Receptor source: a human donor with alopecia areata.

The rearrangement joins TRBV27 to TRBJ2-5; 12 nucleotides agree with TRBD2. This CDR3 spans 17 amino acids. J lost 4 bases, V lost 5 bases, and 11 bases had no gene match. Germline CDR1 and CDR2: MNHEY and SMNVEV (reference sequence). The CDR3 DNA reads TGTGCCAGCAGTCCCTACCGGACTAGCGGGGAGGGAGAGACCCAGTACTTC. Protein sequence: CASSPYRTSGEGETQYF.

The chain joins TRBV27 to TRBJ1-6; D is undetermined. Germline V gene sequence: CDR1 MNHEY, CDR2 SMNVEV (reference sequence). Trimming took 7 bases from V and 6 from J, leaving 13 bases between them. There are 14 residues in the CDR3. The CDR3 loop reads CASKPGGVNSPLHF. In DNA form, the CDR3 reads TGTGCCAGCAAACCCGGAGGAGTTAATTCACCCCTCCACTTT.

The gene calls are TRBV7-3 and TRBJ2-1; 8 bases agree with TRBD2. The trim removed 0 bases at V and 0 bases at J, leaving 4 bases unmatched. This CDR3 is 17 amino acids long. Germline-derived CDR1 and CDR2 are SGHTA and FQGTGA. The CDR3 here is CASSLTLAGSSYNEQFF. DNA for the CDR3: TGTGCCAGCAGCTTAACGTTAGCGGGAAGCTCCTACAATGAGCAGTTCTTC.

The chain couples TRBV13 to TRBJ2-1; D is undetermined. CDR1 is PRHDT, CDR2 FYEKMQ, per germline (reference sequence). V lost 0 bases, J lost 8 bases, and 5 bases lay in between. The CDR3 runs 12 residues. The CDR3: CASSLGPDEQFF. For the CDR3, the DNA is TGTGCCAGCAGCTTAGGACCAGATGAGCAGTTCTTC.

V and J are TRBV27 and TRBJ2-7, with 7 nucleotides matching TRBD2. This CDR3 has 15 residues. Germline V gene data show CDR1 as MNHEY and CDR2 as SMNVEV (reference sequence). The ends lost 5 bases at V and 0 bases at J; junction bases unmatched: 7. The CDR3 region has the DNA TGTGCCAGCAGTCCGACGCCGGGAGGCTCCTACGAGCAGTACTTC. Its translation: CASSPTPGGSYEQYF.

This chain uses TRBV27 with TRBJ1-1, with no clear D. Trimming left V 5 bases short and J 2 bases short, with 9 bases between. The CDR3 sequence is 13 residues long. CDR1 and CDR2 from the germline V gene are MNHEY and SMNVEV (reference sequence). CDR3 loop: CASSLSLNTEAFF. CDR3 nucleotides: TGTGCCAGCAGTCTGAGCTTAAACACTGAAGCTTTCTTT.

CDR3 sequence (DNA): TGCAGCGTTGTCCAGGGTGGATCCGAGCAGTACTTC. It specifies CSVVQGGSEQYF. This chain uses TRBV29-1 with TRBJ2-7, with a possible D match to TRBD1 (5 bases). The CDR3 is 12 residues long. With 4 bases removed from V and 6 bases from J, the gap between germline ends came to 13 bases. Germline CDR1 is SQVTM and CDR2 is ANQGSEA.

This chain connects TRBV7-6 to TRBJ2-5; D is ambiguous. CDR1 and CDR2 from the germline V gene are SGHVS and FNYEAQ. The germline V and J ends were trimmed by 4 bases and 5 bases, with 8 bases remaining between them. The CDR3 length is 12 residues. Here the CDR3 reads CASSSLGETQYF. The CDR3 bases are TGTGCCAGCAGCTCCCTCGGGGAGACCCAGTACTTC.

V gene TRBV5-6 combines with J gene TRBJ2-7; D possibly corresponds to TRBD1 (6 bases). The CDR3 runs 14 residues. The germline V gene has CDR1 SGHDT and CDR2 YYEEEE. Trimming pared 2 bases from V and 4 bases from J, leaving 13 bases between. CDR3: CASSFGTTRYEQYF. In DNA, the CDR3 is TGTGCCAGCAGCTTTGGGACAACTCGATACGAGCAGTACTTC.

CDR3 protein: CASSSPSATGREQYF. The DNA for the CDR3 is TGTGCCAGCAGTTCCCCCAGCGCGACAGGGCGGGAGCAGTACTTC. The chain links TRBV27 to TRBJ2-7, with TRBD1 matching over 7 bases. V trimming: 4 bases; J trimming: 7 bases; junction bases outside the gene matches: 13. The CDR3 runs 15 residues. Germline lookup yields CDR1 MNHEY and CDR2 SMNVEV (reference sequence).

The chain carries TRBV27 and TRBJ2-5, with 8 bases lining up with TRBD2. J lost 1 base, V lost 1 base, and 2 bases had no gene match. CDR1 MNHEY and CDR2 SMNVEV come from the germline V gene (reference sequence). This CDR3 comprises 15 residues. CDR3 amino acids: CASSLFRGGQETQYF. CDR3 coding DNA: TGTGCCAGCAGTTTATTTCGGGGGGGCCAAGAGACCCAGTACTTC.

The chain couples TRBV15 to TRBJ2-2, with TRBD1 matching 9 bases. CDR1 LNHNV and CDR2 YYDKDF come from the germline V gene (reference sequence). The CDR3 runs to 14 residues. Unmatched junction bases numbered 7, after V lost 9 bases and J lost 5 bases. CDR3 residues: CATTGQGRTGELFF. The CDR3 region has the DNA TGTGCCACTACAGGACAGGGGAGGACCGGGGAGCTGTTTTTT. Full variable domain (missing parts from reference TRBV15 and TRBJ2-2): DAMVIQNPRYQVTQFGKPVTLSCSQTLNHNVMYWYQQKSSQAPKLLFHYYDKDFNNEADTPDNFQSRRPNTSFCFLDIRSPGLGDTAMYLCATTGQGRTGELFFGEGSRLTVL.